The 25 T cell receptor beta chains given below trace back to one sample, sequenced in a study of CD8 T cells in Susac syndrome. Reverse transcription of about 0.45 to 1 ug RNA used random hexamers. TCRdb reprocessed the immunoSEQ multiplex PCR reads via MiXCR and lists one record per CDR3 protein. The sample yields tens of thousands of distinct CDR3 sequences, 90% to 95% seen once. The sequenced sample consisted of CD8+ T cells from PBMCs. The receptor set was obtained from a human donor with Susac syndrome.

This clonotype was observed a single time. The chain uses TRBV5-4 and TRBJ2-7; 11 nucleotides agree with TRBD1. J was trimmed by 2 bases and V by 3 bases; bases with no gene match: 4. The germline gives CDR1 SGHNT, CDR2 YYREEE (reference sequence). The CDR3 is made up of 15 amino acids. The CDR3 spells CASSSPGQGAYEQYF. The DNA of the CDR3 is TGTGCCAGCAGCTCACCGGGACAGGGGGCCTACGAGCAGTACTTC. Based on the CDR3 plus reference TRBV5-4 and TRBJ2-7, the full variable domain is ETGVTQSPTHLIKTRGQQVTLRCSSQSGHNTVSWYQQALGQGPQFIFQYYREEENGRGNFPPRFSGLQFPNYSSELNVNALELDDSALYLCASSSPGQGAYEQYFGPGTRLTVT.

The CDR3 sequence: CASSDTGGQETQYF. The CDR3 coding sequence is TGCGCCAGCAGTGACACAGGGGGTCAAGAGACCCAGTACTTC. The chain couples TRBV4-1 to TRBJ2-5; 8 bases are a match to TRBD1. This CDR3 is built from 14 residues. The germline V gene encodes CDR1 MGHRA and CDR2 YSYEKL. The ends lost 6 bases at V and 2 bases at J; junction bases unmatched: 5.

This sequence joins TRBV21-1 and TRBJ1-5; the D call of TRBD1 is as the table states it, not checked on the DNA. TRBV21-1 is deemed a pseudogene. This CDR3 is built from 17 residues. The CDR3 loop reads CASSKPPGQECNQPQHF. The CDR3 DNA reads TGTGCCAGCAGCAAGCCACCGGGACAGGAATGTAATCAGCCCCAGCATTTT.

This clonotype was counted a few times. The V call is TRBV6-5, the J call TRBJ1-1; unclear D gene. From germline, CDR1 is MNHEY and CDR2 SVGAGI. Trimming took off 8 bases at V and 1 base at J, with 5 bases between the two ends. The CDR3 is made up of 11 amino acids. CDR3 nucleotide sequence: TGTGCCAGCCGGGAGAACACTGAAGCTTTCTTT. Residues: CASRENTEAFF.

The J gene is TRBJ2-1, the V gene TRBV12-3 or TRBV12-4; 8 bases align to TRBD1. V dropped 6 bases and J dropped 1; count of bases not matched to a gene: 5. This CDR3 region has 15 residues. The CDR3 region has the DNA TGTGCCAGCAGACCCGGACAGGGATCCTACAATGAGCAGTTCTTC. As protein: CASRPGQGSYNEQFF.

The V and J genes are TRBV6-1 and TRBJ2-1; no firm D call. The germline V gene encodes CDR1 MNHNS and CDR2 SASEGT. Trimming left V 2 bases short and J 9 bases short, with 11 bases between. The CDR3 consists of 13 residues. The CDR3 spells CASSEQVFGEQFF. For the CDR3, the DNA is TGTGCCAGCAGTGAACAGGTGTTTGGTGAGCAGTTCTTC.

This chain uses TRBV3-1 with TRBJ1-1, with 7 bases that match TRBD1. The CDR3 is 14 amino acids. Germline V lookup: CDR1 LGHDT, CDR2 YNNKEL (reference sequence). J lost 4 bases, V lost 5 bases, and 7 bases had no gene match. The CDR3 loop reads CASSSGTVGTEAFF. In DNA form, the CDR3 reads TGTGCCAGCAGCTCAGGGACAGTCGGCACTGAAGCTTTCTTT.

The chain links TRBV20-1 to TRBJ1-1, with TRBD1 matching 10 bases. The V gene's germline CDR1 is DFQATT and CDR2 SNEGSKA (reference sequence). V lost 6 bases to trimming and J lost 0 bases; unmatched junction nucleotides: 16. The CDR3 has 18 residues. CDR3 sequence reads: CSAPGTGARGTVNTEAFF. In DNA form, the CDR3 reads TGCAGTGCGCCCGGGACAGGGGCTCGGGGAACTGTGAACACTGAAGCTTTCTTT.

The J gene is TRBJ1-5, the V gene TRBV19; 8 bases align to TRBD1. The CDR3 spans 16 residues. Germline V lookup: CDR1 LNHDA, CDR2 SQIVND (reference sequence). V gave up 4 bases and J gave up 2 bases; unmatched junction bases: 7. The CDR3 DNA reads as TGTGCCAGTAGTAGGAAGGACAGGGTAGGCAATCAGCCCCAGCATTTT. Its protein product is CASSRKDRVGNQPQHF.

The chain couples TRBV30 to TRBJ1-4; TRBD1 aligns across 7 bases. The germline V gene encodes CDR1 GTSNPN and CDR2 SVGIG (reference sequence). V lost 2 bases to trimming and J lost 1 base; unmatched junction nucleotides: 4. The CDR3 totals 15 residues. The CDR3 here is CAWSSPGGTNEKLFF. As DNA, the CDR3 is TGTGCCTGGAGTTCCCCAGGGGGAACTAATGAAAAACTGTTTTTT.

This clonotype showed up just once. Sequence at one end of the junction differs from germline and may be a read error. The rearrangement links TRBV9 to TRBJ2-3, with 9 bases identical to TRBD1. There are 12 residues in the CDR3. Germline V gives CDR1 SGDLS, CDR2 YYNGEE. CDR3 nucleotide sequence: TGTGCCAGCAGCCCCGAGGACAGGGGACCACTTTTT. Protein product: CASSPEDRGPLF.

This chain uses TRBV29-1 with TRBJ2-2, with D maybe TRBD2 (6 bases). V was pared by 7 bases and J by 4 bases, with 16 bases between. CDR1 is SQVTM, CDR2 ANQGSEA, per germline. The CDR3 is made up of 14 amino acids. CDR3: CSAEVQGGTGELFF. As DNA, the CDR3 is TGCAGCGCCGAAGTCCAGGGAGGCACCGGGGAGCTGTTTTTT.

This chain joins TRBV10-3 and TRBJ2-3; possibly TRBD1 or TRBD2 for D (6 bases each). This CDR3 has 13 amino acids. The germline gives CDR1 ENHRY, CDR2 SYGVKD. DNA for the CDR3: TGTGCGGGGGCGGGAACTAGCACAGATACGCAGTATTTT. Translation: CAGAGTSTDTQYF.

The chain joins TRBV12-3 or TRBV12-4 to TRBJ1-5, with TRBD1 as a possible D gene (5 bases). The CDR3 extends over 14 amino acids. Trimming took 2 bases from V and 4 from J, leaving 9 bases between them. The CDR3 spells CASSLLGVNQPQHF. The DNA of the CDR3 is TGTGCCAGCAGTTTATTAGGGGTTAATCAGCCCCAGCATTTT.

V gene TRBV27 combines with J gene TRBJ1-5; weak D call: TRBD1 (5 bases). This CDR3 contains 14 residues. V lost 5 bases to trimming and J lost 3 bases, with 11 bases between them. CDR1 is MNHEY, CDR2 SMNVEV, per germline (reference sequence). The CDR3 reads CASSTGSNNQPQHF. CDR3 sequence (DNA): TGTGCCAGCAGTACAGGATCGAACAATCAGCCCCAGCATTTT.

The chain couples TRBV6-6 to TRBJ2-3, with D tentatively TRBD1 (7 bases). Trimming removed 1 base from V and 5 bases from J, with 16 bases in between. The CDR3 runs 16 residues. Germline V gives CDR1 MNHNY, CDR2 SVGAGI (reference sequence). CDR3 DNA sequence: TGTGCCAGCAGTTACTACCCTCGGGGGACAGAAGATACGCAGTATTTT. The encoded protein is CASSYYPRGTEDTQYF.

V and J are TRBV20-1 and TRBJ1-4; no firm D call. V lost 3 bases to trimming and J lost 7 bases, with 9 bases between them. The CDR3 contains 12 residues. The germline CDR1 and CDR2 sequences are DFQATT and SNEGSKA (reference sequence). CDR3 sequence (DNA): TGCAGTGCTAGTCGGGGAAGTGAAAAACTGTTTTTT. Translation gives CSASRGSEKLFF.

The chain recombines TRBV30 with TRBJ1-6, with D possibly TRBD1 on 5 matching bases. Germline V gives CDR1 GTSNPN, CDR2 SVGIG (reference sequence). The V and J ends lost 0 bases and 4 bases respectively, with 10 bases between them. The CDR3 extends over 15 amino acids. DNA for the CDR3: TGTGCCTGGAGTGTGAGGGACCCATATAATTCACCCCTCCACTTT. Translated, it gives CAWSVRDPYNSPLHF. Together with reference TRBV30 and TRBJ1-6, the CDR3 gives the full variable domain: SQTIHQWPATLVQPVGSPLSLECTVEGTSNPNLYWYRQAAGRGLQLLFYSVGIGQISSEVPQNLSASRPQDRQFILSSKKLLLSDSGFYLCAWSVRDPYNSPLHFGNGTRLTVT.

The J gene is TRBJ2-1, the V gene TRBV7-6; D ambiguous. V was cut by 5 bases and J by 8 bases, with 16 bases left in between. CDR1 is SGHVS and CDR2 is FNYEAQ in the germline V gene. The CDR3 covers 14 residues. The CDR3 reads CASSLGPALDEQFF. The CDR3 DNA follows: TGTGCCAGCAGCCTTGGACCGGCGTTAGATGAGCAGTTCTTC.

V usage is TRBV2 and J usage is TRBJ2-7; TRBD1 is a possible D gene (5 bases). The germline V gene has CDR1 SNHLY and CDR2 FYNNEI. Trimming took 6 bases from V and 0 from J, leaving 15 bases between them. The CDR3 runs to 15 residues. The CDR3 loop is CASRTAKAPSYEQYF. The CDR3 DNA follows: TGTGCCAGCAGGACAGCCAAGGCCCCCTCCTACGAGCAGTACTTC.

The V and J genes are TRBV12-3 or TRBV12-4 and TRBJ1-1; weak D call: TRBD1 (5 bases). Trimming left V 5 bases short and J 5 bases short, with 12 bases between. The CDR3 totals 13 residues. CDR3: CASSLGHPTEAFF. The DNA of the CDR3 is TGTGCCAGCAGTCTTGGACATCCAACTGAAGCTTTCTTT.

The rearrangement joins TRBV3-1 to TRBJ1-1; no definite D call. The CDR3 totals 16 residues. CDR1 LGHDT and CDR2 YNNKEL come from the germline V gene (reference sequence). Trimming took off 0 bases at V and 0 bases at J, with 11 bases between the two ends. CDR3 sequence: CASSQETWQMNTEAFF. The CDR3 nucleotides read TGTGCCAGCAGCCAAGAAACGTGGCAGATGAACACTGAAGCTTTCTTT. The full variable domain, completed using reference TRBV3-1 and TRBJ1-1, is DTAVSQTPKYLVTQMGNDKSIKCEQNLGHDTMYWYKQDSKKFLKIMFSYNNKELIINETVPNRFSPKSPDKAHLNLHINSLELGDSAVYFCASSQETWQMNTEAFFGQGTRLTVV.

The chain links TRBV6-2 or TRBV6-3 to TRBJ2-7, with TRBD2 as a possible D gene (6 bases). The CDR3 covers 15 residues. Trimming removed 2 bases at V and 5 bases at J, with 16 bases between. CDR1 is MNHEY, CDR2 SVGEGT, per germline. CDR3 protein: CASSYPYSPGDEQYF. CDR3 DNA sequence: TGTGCCAGCAGTTACCCGTACTCGCCGGGGGACGAGCAGTACTTC.

In nucleotides, the CDR3 is TGTGCCAGCGCCGAGCACCGGGCCACCGGGGAGCTGTTTTTT. Translating gives CASAEHRATGELFF. The chain employs TRBV27 and TRBJ2-2; no firm D call. The germline gives CDR1 MNHEY, CDR2 SMNVEV (reference sequence). V gave up 8 bases and J gave up 4 bases, with 14 bases separating them. CDR3 size: 14 residues.

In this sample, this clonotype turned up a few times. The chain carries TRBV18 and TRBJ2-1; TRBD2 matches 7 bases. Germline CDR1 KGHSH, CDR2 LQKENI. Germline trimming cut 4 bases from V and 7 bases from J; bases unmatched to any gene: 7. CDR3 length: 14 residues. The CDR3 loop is CASSRWGAGNEQFF. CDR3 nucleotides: TGTGCCAGCTCACGATGGGGAGCGGGGAATGAGCAGTTCTTC.